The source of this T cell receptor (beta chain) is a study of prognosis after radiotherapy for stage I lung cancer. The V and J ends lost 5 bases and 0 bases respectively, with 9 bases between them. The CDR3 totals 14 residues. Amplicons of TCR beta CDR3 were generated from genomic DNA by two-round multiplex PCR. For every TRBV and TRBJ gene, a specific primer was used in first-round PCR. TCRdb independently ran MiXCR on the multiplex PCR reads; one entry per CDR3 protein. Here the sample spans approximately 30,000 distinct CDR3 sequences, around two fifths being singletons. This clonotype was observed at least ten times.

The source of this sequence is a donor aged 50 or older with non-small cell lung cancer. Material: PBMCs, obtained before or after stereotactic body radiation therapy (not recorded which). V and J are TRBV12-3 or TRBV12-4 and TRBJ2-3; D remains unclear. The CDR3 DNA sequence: TGTGCCAGCAGTCAAGAAGCTAGCACAGATACGCAGTATTTT. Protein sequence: CASSQEASTDTQYF.